The T cell receptor beta chain described here comes from a study of blood T cell repertoires in COVID-19. TCRdb's copy holds only in-frame clones and misses some; the assay was immunoSEQ multiplex PCR. The sample includes 200,000 or so clones, 80% to 90% of them seen just once. This CDR3 has 17 residues. V lost 1 base, J lost 1 base, and 3 bases stayed unmatched. Germline V CDR1 and CDR2: SGHVS, FNYEAQ. This chain connects TRBV7-6 to TRBJ2-3; 12 nucleotides agree with TRBD2. The receptor was derived from a woman between 70 and 85 years old with acute or convalescent COVID-19. The sequencing sample was made of peripheral blood. The CDR3 coding sequence is TGTGCCAGCAGCTTAGGGACTAGCGGGGCGCGCACAGATACGCAGTATTTT. It translates to CASSLGTSGARTDTQYF.